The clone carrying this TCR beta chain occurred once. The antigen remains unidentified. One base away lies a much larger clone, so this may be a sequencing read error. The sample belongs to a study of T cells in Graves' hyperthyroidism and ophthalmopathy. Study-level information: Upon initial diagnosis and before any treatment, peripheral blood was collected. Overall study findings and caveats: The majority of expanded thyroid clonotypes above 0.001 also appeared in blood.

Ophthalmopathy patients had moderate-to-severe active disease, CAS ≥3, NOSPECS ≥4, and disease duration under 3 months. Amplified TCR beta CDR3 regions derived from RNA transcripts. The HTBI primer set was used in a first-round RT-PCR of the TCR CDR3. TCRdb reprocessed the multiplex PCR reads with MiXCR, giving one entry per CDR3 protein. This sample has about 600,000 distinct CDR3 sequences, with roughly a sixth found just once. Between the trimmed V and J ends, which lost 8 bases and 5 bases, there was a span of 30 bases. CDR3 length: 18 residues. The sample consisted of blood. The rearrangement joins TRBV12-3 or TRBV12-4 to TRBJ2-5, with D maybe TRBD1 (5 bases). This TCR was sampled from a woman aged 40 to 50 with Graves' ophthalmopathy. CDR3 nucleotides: TGTGCCAGCGCCCTCACCCGGACAAGGGTAGGGTGGAACGAGACCCAGTACTTC. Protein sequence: CASALTRTRVGWNETQYF.